This passage covers 12 T cell receptor beta chains from one sample sequenced in a study of cytomegalovirus exposure and HLA in healthy donors (TCRdb year 2017). Receptor amplification or capture employed the immunoSEQ multiplex PCR assay. A mixture of 60 forward primers for TCR Vbeta segments and 13 reverse primers for TCR Jbeta segments was used in the multiplex PCR. TCRdb mirrors the immuneACCESS table, restricted to in-frame sequences. Some clones are absent from its copies; in checked studies, under half trace to an unresolved V gene, and the reason for the others is unknown. The sample records about 130,000 clones, 80% of which are singletons. About 9.2% of the sample is taken by the ten largest. Sequencing input: PBMCs. These receptors all come from a young man in good health and CMV-seropositive.

Turning to this clone: The same CDR3 is also encoded by other DNA sequences in this sample. V is TRBV5-6 and J is TRBJ2-1; D is perhaps TRBD2 (6 bases). Trimming stripped 5 bases from V and 10 bases from J, with 13 bases between. This CDR3 region has 12 residues. Germline V gene lookup returns CDR1 SGHDT and CDR2 YYEEEE. CDR3 sequence: CASRLGGNEQFF. CDR3 nucleotides: TGTGCCAGCAGACTCGGAGGGAACGAGCAGTTCTTC.

A single count supports this clone. The DNA for the CDR3 is TGTGCCAGCAATCAACTGACAGGGGGGTCTGGCTACACCTTC. It translates to CASNQLTGGSGYTF. The chain joins TRBV28 to TRBJ1-2; 9 positions match TRBD1. The germline V gene encodes CDR1 MDHEN and CDR2 SYDVKM. This CDR3 contains 14 residues. The trim removed 7 bases at V and 7 bases at J, leaving 10 bases unmatched.

The rearrangement joins TRBV29-1 to TRBJ1-1, with a tentative D call TRBD1 (5 bases). Germline CDR1 and CDR2: SQVTM and ANQGSEA. Trimming pared 6 bases from V and 1 base from J, leaving 24 bases between. This CDR3 has 17 amino acids. The CDR3 DNA reads as TGCAGCGTGCGGGGGGTTGTCAGGAGACCCTCGAACACTGAAGCTTTCTTT. Its translation: CSVRGVVRRPSNTEAFF.

The chain recombines TRBV28 with TRBJ1-6, with TRBD1 matching over 7 bases. After removal of 8 bases from V and 5 bases from J, the junction contained 6 bases not matched to a gene. The CDR3 consists of 14 residues. The V gene's germline CDR1 is MDHEN and CDR2 SYDVKM. CDR3 protein: CASAPDRNNSPLHF. Written as DNA, the CDR3 is TGTGCCAGCGCCCCGGACAGGAATAATTCACCCCTCCACTTT.

The chain joins TRBV6-6 to TRBJ2-5, with 12 positions matching TRBD1. This CDR3 comprises 14 residues. V was clipped by 6 bases and J by 6 bases; unmatched bases: 5. The V gene's germline CDR1 is MNHNY and CDR2 SVGAGI (reference sequence). The CDR3 DNA sequence: TGTGCCAGCAGGGGGACAGGGGGCGAAAAGACCCAGTACTTC. The encoded protein is CASRGTGGEKTQYF.

This chain links TRBV2 with TRBJ2-2, with TRBD2 matching over 13 bases. V shed 8 bases, J shed 8 bases, and the junction held 5 bases outside the gene matches. Germline V CDR1 and CDR2: SNHLY, FYNNEI. The CDR3 has 14 amino acids. The CDR3 DNA reads TGTGCCAGCGGGAGGACTAGCGGGGGAGGGGAGCTGTTTTTT. Translation gives CASGRTSGGGELFF.

V usage is TRBV11-2 and J usage is TRBJ1-2; 10 positions match TRBD1. V dropped 0 bases and J dropped 5; count of bases not matched to a gene: 3. Germline loops: CDR1 SGHAT, CDR2 FQNNGV. This CDR3 is built from 15 residues. Written as DNA, the CDR3 is TGTGCCAGCAGCTTAGAGACAGGGGGCGTGTATGGCTACACCTTC. It codes for CASSLETGGVYGYTF.

CDR3 DNA sequence: TGCGCCAGCACCCAGACAGGGGTCCCCCGGAGAACTGAAGCTTTCTTT. Translated, it gives CASTQTGVPRRTEAFF. The V and J genes are TRBV23-1 and TRBJ1-1; TRBD1 matches at 8 bases. TRBV23-1 is an open reading frame whose function is uncertain. V lost 7 bases, J lost 5 bases, and 15 bases stayed unmatched. The CDR3 covers 16 residues.

The chain links TRBV19 to TRBJ2-7; TRBD2 matches 7 bases. This CDR3 spans 15 amino acids. Germline trimming cut 3 bases from V and 0 bases from J; bases unmatched to any gene: 5. Germline CDR1 LNHDA, CDR2 SQIVND (reference sequence). The CDR3 is CASSILPGGSYEQYF. The CDR3 DNA sequence: TGTGCCAGTAGTATCCTCCCGGGGGGCTCCTACGAGCAGTACTTC.

The V and J genes are TRBV6-1 and TRBJ2-7; no clear D. V lost 3 bases and J lost 3, with 12 bases in between. There are 14 residues in the CDR3. CDR1 is MNHNS and CDR2 is SASEGT in the germline V gene. The CDR3 spells CASSEAGYLYEQYF. CDR3 DNA: TGTGCCAGCAGTGAGGCAGGCTACCTCTACGAGCAGTACTTC.

This rearrangement joins TRBV5-8 to TRBJ2-6, with TRBD1 identical over 8 bases. This CDR3 contains 16 residues. Germline CDR1 is SGHTS and CDR2 is YDEGEE. V lost 2 bases and J lost 4; bases outside the gene matches: 5. In DNA form, the CDR3 reads TGTGCCAGCAGCTTAGGCAGGGGGCCCGGGGCCAACGTCCTGACTTTC. Translated: CASSLGRGPGANVLTF.

This rearrangement joins TRBV4-1 to TRBJ2-2; the D is unclear. The CDR3 runs to 16 residues. Trimming removed 1 base from V and 0 bases from J, with 9 bases in between. From germline, CDR1 is MGHRA and CDR2 YSYEKL. The CDR3 region is CASSQGADANTGELFF. The CDR3 DNA reads TGCGCCAGCAGCCAAGGGGCCGACGCGAACACCGGGGAGCTGTTTTTT.